Described below is a single T cell receptor beta chain sequence and its context. Its target is unknown. Primers: 60 Vbeta forward and 13 Jbeta reverse. Original processing methods: Unique TCR beta chains totaled some 88 million in a later count, with around 12 million of them shared. The assay was immunoSEQ multiplex PCR, and TCRdb's table has in-frame clones only and misses some. V and J calls and clone size are those listed in that table; D and trimming were worked out from the DNA. The table has some 150,000 clones, over 75% seen once; the top ten hold about 0.66%. The data are from a study of cytomegalovirus exposure and HLA in healthy donors. Overall study findings and caveats: An analysis that came later showed most CMV-associated TCR beta chains appearing HLA-restricted. In presence/absence analyses, roughly uniform sequencing depth across donors was assumed.

Nominal health characterized the donors when sampled, though unrecorded immune exposures were likely. Germline CDR1 and CDR2: LGHNA and YNFKEQ. This CDR3 comprises 17 residues. V lost 0 bases, J lost 4 bases, and 9 bases stayed unmatched. The origin of this receptor is a male donor in good health and CMV-seronegative. J is TRBJ1-2 and V is TRBV4-2, with 9 bases aligning to TRBD1. The sequenced material came from PBMCs. CDR3 nucleotide sequence: TGTGCCAGCAGCCAAGAGGCTACCGGGACAGGGCCCTATGGCTACACCTTC. Translating gives CASSQEATGTGPYGYTF.